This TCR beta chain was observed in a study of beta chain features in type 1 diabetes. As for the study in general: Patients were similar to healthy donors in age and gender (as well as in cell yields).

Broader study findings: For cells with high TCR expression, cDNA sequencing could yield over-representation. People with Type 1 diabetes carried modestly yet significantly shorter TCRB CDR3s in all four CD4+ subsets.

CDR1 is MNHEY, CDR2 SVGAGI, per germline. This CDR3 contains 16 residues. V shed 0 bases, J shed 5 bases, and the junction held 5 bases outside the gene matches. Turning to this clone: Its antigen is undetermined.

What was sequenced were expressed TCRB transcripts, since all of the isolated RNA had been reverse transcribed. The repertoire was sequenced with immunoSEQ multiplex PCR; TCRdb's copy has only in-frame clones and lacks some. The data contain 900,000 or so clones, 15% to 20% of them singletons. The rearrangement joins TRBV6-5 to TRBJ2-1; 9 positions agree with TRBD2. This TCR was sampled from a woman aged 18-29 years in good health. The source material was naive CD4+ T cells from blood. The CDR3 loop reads CASSYSAGGPHNEQFF. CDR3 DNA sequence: TGTGCCAGCAGTTACTCGGCGGGAGGGCCCCACAATGAGCAGTTCTTC.